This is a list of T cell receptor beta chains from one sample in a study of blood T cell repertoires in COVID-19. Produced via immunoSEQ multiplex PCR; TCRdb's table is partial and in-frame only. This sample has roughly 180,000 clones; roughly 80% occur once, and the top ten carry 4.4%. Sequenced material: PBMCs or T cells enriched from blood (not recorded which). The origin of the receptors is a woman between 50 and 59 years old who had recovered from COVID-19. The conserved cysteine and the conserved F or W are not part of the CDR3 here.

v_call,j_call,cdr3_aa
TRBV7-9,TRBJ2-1,ASSSLEAGSSYNEQF
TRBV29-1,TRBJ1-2,SVWGGSGYT
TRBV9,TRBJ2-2,ASSEPPGGGMGTGELF
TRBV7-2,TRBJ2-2,ASSRGGTGELF
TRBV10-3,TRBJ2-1,AISTEGTGDNEQF
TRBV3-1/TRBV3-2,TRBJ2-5,ASSQRTSWGETQY
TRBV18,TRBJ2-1,ASSSGWDEQF
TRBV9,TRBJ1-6,ASSVVPTGSPLH
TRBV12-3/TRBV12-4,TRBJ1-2,ASLRATYGYT
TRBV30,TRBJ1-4,AWNQQSVGEKLF
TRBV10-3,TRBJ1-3,AISRGPGNTIY
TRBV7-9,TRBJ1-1,ASSPVRVYTEAF
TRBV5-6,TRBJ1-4,ASRQTGMNEKLF
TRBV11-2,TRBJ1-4,ASSLTVQSEKLF
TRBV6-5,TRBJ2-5,ASSYSTHSYQETQY
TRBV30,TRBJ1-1,AWSGGKAGTGYLMNTEAF
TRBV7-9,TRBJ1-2,ASSLVGDGYT